The 18 T cell receptor beta chains listed next were all sequenced from one sample in a study of radiation and T cells in renal cell carcinoma (TCRdb year 2020). The time point label of this sample denotes: blood 2 weeks post-SBRT. The intended sense of this specimen's treatment or condition label: 15 Gy SBRT to primary tumor, nephrectomy 4 weeks later. Libraries were made using the immunoSEQ multiplex PCR assay. TCRdb provides this immuneACCESS table in a form limited to in-frame rearrangements. Some clones are lacking; in checked studies, under half of them reflect an unresolved V gene, and why the rest are absent is not known. For this sample there are some 80,000 clones; approximately 86% appear just once. 20% to 25% of the sample goes to the ten largest clones. Source: blood, taken from a patient whose treatment included radiotherapy and nephrectomy. All receptors come from a woman aged 45-60 years with renal cell carcinoma.

The rearrangement uses TRBV11-2 and TRBJ1-3; tentatively, D is TRBD1 (6 bases). V lost 1 base to trimming and J lost 0 bases, with 13 bases between them. Germline values: CDR1 SGHAT, CDR2 FQNNGV. The CDR3 has 17 residues. CDR3 bases: TGTGCCAGCAGCTTAGTGGCAGGGGCAAGCTCTGGAAACACCATATATTTT. Translated: CASSLVAGASSGNTIYF.

The gene calls are TRBV6-1 and TRBJ1-5, with a tentative D call TRBD1 (6 bases). The CDR3 has 13 residues. Germline V gives CDR1 MNHNS, CDR2 SASEGT. Deletions cut 8 bases from V and 10 bases from J, with 18 bases between. CDR3 region: CASLLGHSQPQHF. CDR3 DNA: TGTGCCAGCCTCTTGGGACACAGCCAACCCCAGCATTTT.

This rearrangement joins TRBV2 to TRBJ1-1; D may be TRBD1 (5 bases). CDR3 length: 13 amino acids. Germline-derived CDR1 and CDR2 are SNHLY and FYNNEI. Trimming removed 8 bases at V and 6 bases at J, with 16 bases between. The CDR3 nucleotides are TGTGCCAGCCGTCAGGGCCCCGGGGCTGAAGCTTTCTTT. This sequence encodes CASRQGPGAEAFF.

This clone was counted between two and nine times. The chain employs TRBV19 and TRBJ1-5; the D is unclear. Germline V gene data show CDR1 as LNHDA and CDR2 as SQIVND (reference sequence). The V and J ends lost 7 bases and 5 bases respectively, with 9 bases between them. This CDR3 has 12 amino acids. DNA for the CDR3: TGTGCCAGTAATCCCCCAGATCAGCCCCAGCATTTT. Translation: CASNPPDQPQHF.

The rearrangement joins TRBV7-9 to TRBJ1-4; D uncertain. The ends were cut back, 6 bases at V and 13 bases at J, with 15 bases in the middle. This CDR3 has 12 amino acids. Germline CDR1 is SEHNR and CDR2 is FQNEAQ (reference sequence). The CDR3 here is CASRRESHILFF. In DNA form, the CDR3 reads TGTGCCAGCAGGCGGGAAAGCCATATACTGTTTTTT.

The chain links TRBV7-3 to TRBJ2-3; no reliable D call. V lost 5 bases and J lost 4, with 28 bases in between. The CDR3 runs 19 residues. Germline V lookup: CDR1 SGHTA, CDR2 FQGTGA. The CDR3 bases are TGTGCCAGCAGCCAAACTGCGGCAGGTGCTTCATACAGTGCAGATACGCAGTATTTT. This codes for CASSQTAAGASYSADTQYF.

V usage is TRBV28 and J usage is TRBJ1-1; D gene uncertain. The germline gives CDR1 MDHEN, CDR2 SYDVKM. V dropped 2 bases and J dropped 6 bases, with 16 bases sitting between them. The CDR3 runs to 15 residues. Here the CDR3 reads CASSLRAKGIPEAFF. The CDR3 DNA reads as TGTGCCAGCAGTTTAAGGGCTAAGGGAATCCCTGAAGCTTTCTTT.

The chain recombines TRBV6-5 with TRBJ1-4; 10 nucleotides align to TRBD1. CDR3 length: 15 residues. Germline CDR1 is MNHEY and CDR2 is SVGAGI. V was clipped by 7 bases and J by 5 bases; unmatched bases: 7. CDR3 in amino acids: CASTLGQGRNEKLFF. The DNA of the CDR3 is TGTGCCAGCACCTTGGGACAGGGGAGGAATGAAAAACTGTTTTTT.

V is TRBV4-1 and J is TRBJ1-6; D remains ambiguous. The germline gives CDR1 MGHRA, CDR2 YSYEKL. This CDR3 region has 17 residues. V lost 0 bases to trimming and J lost 3 bases, with 12 bases between them. The CDR3 DNA sequence: TGCGCCAGCAGCCAAGATTTATTGGGTCTCTATAATTCACCCCTCCACTTT. Translation: CASSQDLLGLYNSPLHF.

This chain links TRBV19 with TRBJ2-7; D ambiguous. This CDR3 has 14 amino acids. V lost 5 bases to trimming and J lost 0 bases, with 11 bases between them. The germline V gene encodes CDR1 LNHDA and CDR2 SQIVND (reference sequence). The CDR3 spells CASSSDPSSYEQYF. CDR3 DNA sequence: TGTGCCAGTAGTTCAGACCCCAGCTCCTACGAGCAGTACTTC.

The V call is TRBV18, the J call TRBJ2-1; 9 nucleotides line up with TRBD2. The CDR3 length is 20 residues. Germline V gives CDR1 KGHSH, CDR2 LQKENI. Trimming cost V 3 bases and J 0 bases; bases outside gene matches: 15. The DNA for the CDR3 is TGTGCCAGCTCACCTACTCGCGGGAGGGCATTTACTAGCTCCTACAATGAGCAGTTCTTC. Translating it yields CASSPTRGRAFTSSYNEQFF.

The chain carries TRBV4-3 and TRBJ2-7; D ambiguous. Germline CDR1 reads LGHNA; CDR2 reads YSLEER. V shed 0 bases and J shed 3 bases, with 15 bases lying between them. This CDR3 spans 16 amino acids. CDR3 in amino acids: CASSQDLWQANYEQYF. CDR3 sequence (DNA): TGCGCCAGCAGCCAAGATCTCTGGCAGGCCAACTACGAGCAGTACTTC.

The chain recombines TRBV9 with TRBJ2-7; D uncertain. CDR1 is SGDLS, CDR2 YYNGEE, per germline. The CDR3 is 15 amino acids. Trimming left V 4 bases short and J 2 bases short, with 16 bases between. DNA of the CDR3: TGTGCCAGCAGCATTCTGAGTAGGGCCGCCTACGAGCAGTACTTC. It encodes CASSILSRAAYEQYF.

The chain employs TRBV7-2 and TRBJ2-2, with unresolved D. V dropped 2 bases and J dropped 7 bases, with 8 bases sitting between them. The germline V gene encodes CDR1 SGHTA and CDR2 FQGNSA. The CDR3 totals 13 residues. This chain's CDR3 is CASSLSPSGELFF. The CDR3 DNA follows: TGTGCCAGCAGCTTAAGCCCGAGCGGGGAGCTGTTTTTT.

This clone occurred once. The V gene is TRBV6-5, the J gene TRBJ1-1; 7 nucleotides line up with TRBD1. The CDR3 has 14 residues. V lost 4 bases and J lost 10; bases outside the gene matches: 12. CDR1 is MNHEY and CDR2 is SVGAGI in the germline V gene. CDR3 in DNA: TGTGCCAGCAGTTCAATATTAGGGGGCTTATCAGCTTTCTTT. Translating it yields CASSSILGGLSAFF.

The gene calls are TRBV19 and TRBJ1-4; D gene unclear. The CDR3 loop spans 15 amino acids. CDR1 LNHDA and CDR2 SQIVND come from the germline V gene (reference sequence). V was pared by 5 bases and J by 4 bases, with 14 bases between. CDR3 amino acids: CASSGVSANNEKLFF. The CDR3 DNA sequence: TGTGCCAGTAGTGGGGTCTCGGCTAATAATGAAAAACTGTTTTTT.

This chain links TRBV30 with TRBJ1-6, with a possible D match to TRBD1 (5 bases). The CDR3 totals 12 residues. In germline, CDR1 is GTSNPN, CDR2 SVGIG (reference sequence). Deletions cut 8 bases from V and 2 bases from J, with 7 bases between. In DNA, the CDR3 is TGTGCCGGGGGACCCTATAATTCACCCCTCCACTTT. The encoded protein is CAGGPYNSPLHF.

V and J are TRBV2 and TRBJ2-4, with 8 nucleotides matching TRBD2. The V gene end was trimmed by 9 bases and the J gene end by 9 bases; junction bases not matched to a gene: 13. CDR1 is SNHLY, CDR2 FYNNEI, per germline. This CDR3 contains 14 residues. CDR3 amino acids: CASLDRGGMLIQYF. As DNA, the CDR3 is TGTGCCAGTTTGGATCGGGGGGGCATGCTCATTCAGTACTTC.